Described below is a single TCR beta chain sequence and its context. Antigen specificity is unknown. This entry is derived from a study of T cell responses to AZD1222 COVID-19 vaccine. Whole-study findings and limits: Vaccine-associated CD4 TCRs spanned spike, dominant at 160-218 and 743-854. When two AZD1222 doses had been given, Spike-specific TCR breadth and depth rose. Most donors were white British and more were female, and clonal diversity was possibly underestimated.

Pooled in the analysis were second doses at about 4 or about 12 weeks. Profiled with immunoSEQ multiplex PCR; TCRdb holds only in-frame clones, not every one. Seen here are 150,000 to 200,000 clones, more than 75% observed once, and the top ten hold 20% to 30%. V lost 7 bases to trimming and J lost 6 bases, with 15 bases between them. The CDR3 totals 14 residues. Germline assignment: CDR1 MGHDK and CDR2 SYGVNS. The source of this sequence is an adult who received the AZD1222 COVID-19 vaccine. The source was peripheral blood, collected 28 days after the second AZD1222 dose. V usage is TRBV25-1 and J usage is TRBJ2-2; D tentatively reads TRBD1 or TRBD2 (6 bases each). CDR3 residues: CASIYRAGPGELFF. In DNA, the CDR3 is TGTGCCAGCATCTACAGGGCGGGACCCGGGGAGCTGTTTTTT.